The T cell receptor (beta chain) under discussion was sequenced for a study of identifying expanded T cells in peripheral blood. A remark on this clone: The antigen remains undetermined.

Collection occurred without any documented infections or immune events in donors. Whole-study results and caveats: Clone count variance between roughly 2-week samples rose with total template count. Technical replicates showed roughly 1.2 changed clones; approximately 2 weeks 15 to 20; four weeks 19.

This CDR3 contains 15 residues. Germline trimming cut 5 bases from V and 4 bases from J; bases unmatched to any gene: 5. Germline CDR1 is SGHVS and CDR2 is FNYEAQ. Generated by immunoSEQ multiplex PCR, the TCRdb table keeps only in-frame clones and is missing some. The table records roughly 100,000 clones, roughly 88% of them present only once. The rearrangement joins TRBV7-6 to TRBJ2-2; TRBD1 matches at 9 bases. The TCR sequence derives from a person aged 18 to 75 in good health. Sequences were obtained from blood. The CDR3 here is CASSKNRGRTGELFF. The CDR3 DNA is TGTGCCAGCAGCAAGAACAGGGGGCGCACCGGGGAGCTGTTTTTT.